These 29 T cell receptor beta chains were all obtained from the same sample, sequenced in a study of cytomegalovirus exposure and HLA in healthy donors. The PCR was carried out with 60 Vbeta primers and 13 Jbeta primers. The repertoire was sequenced with immunoSEQ multiplex PCR; TCRdb's copy has only in-frame clones and lacks some. The sample lists about 130,000 clones; approximately 75% were seen once. Sequencing was carried out using PBMCs. These receptors all stem from a woman in her 40s in good health and CMV-seropositive.

The DNA for the CDR3 is TGTGCCAGCAGGCCAGGGACAGGGAGTGGTGGGGAGCAGTTCTTC. This translates into CASRPGTGSGGEQFF. The V call is TRBV2, the J call TRBJ2-1; TRBD1 matches at 9 bases. V trimming: 6 bases; J trimming: 10 bases; junction bases outside the gene matches: 13. Germline assignment: CDR1 SNHLY and CDR2 FYNNEI. The CDR3 totals 15 residues.

The chain uses TRBV25-1 and TRBJ2-7; 9 nucleotides match TRBD1. CDR1 and CDR2 (germline): MGHDK, SYGVNS. The J segment lost 6 bases and the V segment lost 1 base, leaving 7 bases of the junction unmatched. The CDR3 covers 15 residues. In DNA, the CDR3 is TGTGCCAGCAGTGAATTTACAGGGGGCAAAGGCGAGCAGTACTTC. It encodes CASSEFTGGKGEQYF.

The chain carries TRBV12-5 and TRBJ2-5; 8 bases are shared with TRBD2. This CDR3 has 14 residues. The junction had 8 bases not matched to a gene; V was cut back by 6 bases and J by 5 bases. CDR1 and CDR2 (germline): LGHNT, FRNRAP. This CDR3 reads CASGLSGGGETQYF. The CDR3 bases are TGTGCTAGTGGCCTCAGCGGGGGAGGGGAGACCCAGTACTTC.

The chain is built from TRBV18 and TRBJ1-2, with a weak D call TRBD1 (5 bases). The germline V and J ends were trimmed by 6 bases and 4 bases, with 21 bases remaining between them. Germline V gene sequence: CDR1 KGHSH, CDR2 LQKENI. The CDR3 contains 16 residues. The CDR3 bases are TGTGCCAGCTCCCCAGCCACAGGCCTTGGGGCCTATGGCTACACCTTC. This encodes CASSPATGLGAYGYTF.

Here the CDR3 reads CASSLAGRGGTEAFF. As DNA, the CDR3 is TGTGCCAGCAGTTTAGCAGGGAGGGGGGGCACTGAAGCTTTCTTT. The rearrangement links TRBV28 to TRBJ1-1; the D gene is possibly TRBD1 (6 bases). Trimming took 2 bases from V and 4 from J, leaving 14 bases between them. Germline lookup yields CDR1 MDHEN and CDR2 SYDVKM. The CDR3 length is 15 residues.

This sequence joins TRBV11-2 and TRBJ2-7; TRBD1 agrees at 10 bases. V was pared by 6 bases and J by 6 bases, with 20 bases of the junction left unmatched. CDR3 length: 18 residues. Germline CDR1 reads SGHAT; CDR2 reads FQNNGV. DNA for the CDR3: TGTGCCAGCAGACGACCGGGACAGGGGTCGCCCCTCAACCTCGAGCAGTACTTC. It specifies CASRRPGQGSPLNLEQYF. The whole variable domain, filled in from reference TRBV11-2 and TRBJ2-7, reads EAGVAQSPRYKIIEKRQSVAFWCNPISGHATLYWYQQILGQGPKLLIQFQNNGVVDDSQLPKDRFSAERLKGVDSTLKIQPAKLEDSAVYLCASRRPGQGSPLNLEQYFGPGTRLTVT.

This clone was counted only a few times. This CDR3 reads CASSLLGGRGDEQYF. In DNA form, the CDR3 reads TGCGCCAGCAGCTTGCTGGGTGGACGCGGGGACGAGCAGTACTTC. V gene TRBV5-1 combines with J gene TRBJ2-7, with D possibly matching TRBD2 (6 bases). This CDR3 is 15 amino acids long. Germline V gives CDR1 SGHRS, CDR2 YFSETQ. V dropped 1 base and J dropped 5 bases, with 16 bases sitting between them.

The CDR3 nucleotides are TGTGCCAGCAGGCTACAGGTTAGCTCCTACGAGCAGTACTTC. This encodes CASRLQVSSYEQYF. V is TRBV2 and J is TRBJ2-7; D is perhaps TRBD1 (5 bases). Per the germline V gene, CDR1 is SNHLY and CDR2 is FYNNEI. This CDR3 is 14 amino acids long. Trimming removed 6 bases from V and 0 bases from J, with 12 bases in between.

The rearrangement uses TRBV6-4 and TRBJ2-2; D call uncertain. The V end lost 2 bases, the J end lost 1 base, and 2 bases lay between the germline ends. CDR3 size: 13 residues. The germline gives CDR1 MRHNA, CDR2 SNTAGT. The CDR3 bases are TGTGCCAGCAGTGACCGGAACACCGGGGAGCTGTTTTTT. This codes for CASSDRNTGELFF.

This clone turned up a few times. The chain combines TRBV2 with TRBJ2-3, with TRBD2 matching over 14 bases. Germline-derived CDR1 and CDR2 are SNHLY and FYNNEI. Germline trimming cut 2 bases from V and 3 bases from J; bases unmatched to any gene: 13. This CDR3 spans 20 amino acids. The CDR3 is CASSEWSGVRTSGGTDTQYF. The CDR3 region has the DNA TGTGCCAGCAGTGAATGGTCGGGGGTGAGGACTAGCGGGGGGACAGATACGCAGTATTTT.

This clone came up a few times. V gene TRBV7-2 combines with J gene TRBJ2-7; D call uncertain. CDR1 is SGHTA and CDR2 is FQGNSA in the germline V gene. V was clipped by 7 bases and J by 7 bases, with 23 bases between them. CDR3 length: 15 amino acids. CDR3 amino acids: CASTIDSAMVREQYF. The DNA of the CDR3 is TGTGCCAGCACCATTGACTCGGCCATGGTGCGGGAGCAGTACTTC.

The CDR3, as DNA: TGTGCCAGCAGCAGCTATTATCGTCCTCCCTACGAGCAGTACTTC. Protein product: CASSSYYRPPYEQYF. This sequence joins TRBV11-2 and TRBJ2-7; D is uncertain. Germline loops: CDR1 SGHAT, CDR2 FQNNGV. Trimming removed 5 bases at V and 2 bases at J, with 16 bases between. CDR3 length: 15 amino acids.

This clone was seen more than once but under ten times. Compared with germline, one end of the junction differs, possibly owing to a read error. J is TRBJ2-7 and V is TRBV7-8; D unclear. CDR3 length: 12 amino acids. Germline V gene lookup returns CDR1 SGHVS and CDR2 FQNEAQ. CDR3 DNA sequence: TGTTCCAGCAGCTCGCGGCTATACGAGCAGTACTTC. This translates into CSSSSRLYEQYF.

The CDR3 loop reads CASSLAGEGVQYF. The CDR3 DNA reads as TGTGCCAGTAGTTTGGCAGGGGAAGGTGTGCAGTACTTC. The chain recombines TRBV19 with TRBJ2-7; D is possibly TRBD1 (6 bases). CDR1 is LNHDA, CDR2 SQIVND, per germline (reference sequence). The V gene lost 5 bases and the J gene lost 9 bases, with 17 bases spanning the gap. This CDR3 region has 13 residues.

The chain carries TRBV7-9 and TRBJ2-7; 7 positions agree with TRBD1. CDR3 length equals 15 residues. Germline V CDR1 and CDR2: SEHNR, FQNEAQ (reference sequence). With 1 base clipped from V and 7 bases from J, the junction kept 10 bases outside the gene matches. The CDR3 region has the DNA TGTGCCAGCAGCTTAGGGGAACAGGGGTCCTGGGAGCAGTACTTC. Amino acid sequence: CASSLGEQGSWEQYF.

The V and J genes are TRBV5-1 and TRBJ2-2, with D possibly matching TRBD1 (6 bases). V was clipped by 1 base and J by 1 base, with 14 bases between them. The CDR3 totals 17 residues. From germline, CDR1 is SGHRS and CDR2 YFSETQ. The CDR3 DNA reads as TGCGCCAGCAGCTTGACCGTTACAGGGATGAACACCGGGGAGCTGTTTTTT. It codes for CASSLTVTGMNTGELFF.

The V and J genes are TRBV28 and TRBJ2-1; weak D call: TRBD2 (5 bases). V was trimmed by 2 bases and J by 8 bases, leaving 13 bases between them. In germline, CDR1 is MDHEN, CDR2 SYDVKM. The CDR3 runs 14 residues. The CDR3 DNA is TGTGCCAGCAGTTTAGCCGATGGAGGAGATGAGCAGTTCTTC. Translating gives CASSLADGGDEQFF.

This sequence joins TRBV4-3 and TRBJ2-5; D perhaps matches TRBD1 (5 bases). Germline CDR1 and CDR2: LGHNA and YSLEER. V was shortened by 6 bases and J by 3 bases, with 14 bases between the two germline ends. The CDR3 is 14 residues long. This CDR3 is CASSPWWGEETQYF. The CDR3 nucleotides are TGCGCCAGCAGTCCTTGGTGGGGCGAAGAGACCCAGTACTTC.

V is TRBV9 and J is TRBJ1-2, with 9 bases lining up with TRBD1. This CDR3 region has 16 residues. Germline V gene sequence: CDR1 SGDLS, CDR2 YYNGEE. V lost 3 bases, J lost 2 bases, and 8 bases stayed unmatched. The CDR3 bases are TGTGCCAGCAGCGAGGGGACAGGGCGAGGAAACTATGGCTACACCTTC. Protein sequence: CASSEGTGRGNYGYTF.

The rearrangement uses TRBV4-3 and TRBJ2-7; the D gene is possibly TRBD1 (5 bases). The CDR3 loop spans 16 amino acids. The V end was cut by 0 bases, the J end by 4 bases, with 16 bases between. Germline CDR1 and CDR2: LGHNA and YSLEER. The CDR3 loop reads CASSQDLVRVGYEQYF. CDR3 DNA: TGCGCCAGCAGCCAAGATCTCGTCAGGGTGGGGTACGAGCAGTACTTC.

Regarding this clone: A read error may account for a junction end that differs from germline. This sequence joins TRBV7-2 and TRBJ2-1, with TRBD1 as a possible D gene (5 bases). The CDR3 totals 15 residues. Looked up from germline, CDR1 is SGHTA and CDR2 is FQGNSA. The CDR3, as DNA: TGCGCCAGCAGCCAAGATGGGGCACCTTACAATGAGCAGTTCTTC. Its translation: CASSQDGAPYNEQFF.

CDR3 residues: CASRFTGEGSYGYTF. In nucleotides, the CDR3 is TGTGCCAGTAGGTTCACAGGGGAAGGTAGCTATGGCTACACCTTC. The chain employs TRBV19 and TRBJ1-2; 7 bases map to TRBD1. Germline trimming cut 6 bases from V and 4 bases from J; bases unmatched to any gene: 11. Per the germline V gene, CDR1 is LNHDA and CDR2 is SQIVND (reference sequence). This CDR3 region has 15 residues.

The J gene is TRBJ1-2, the V gene TRBV20-1; tentative D call: TRBD1 (6 bases). This CDR3 is built from 11 residues. Germline CDR1 reads DFQATT; CDR2 reads SNEGSKA (reference sequence). V gave up 8 bases and J gave up 6 bases, with 13 bases separating them. The CDR3 spells CSLAGDNGYTF. The CDR3 DNA reads TGCAGTCTCGCCGGGGACAATGGCTACACCTTC.

CDR3 sequence (DNA): TGCAGCGTCCGGGACATTGATAGCAATCAGCCCCAGCATTTT. Protein sequence: CSVRDIDSNQPQHF. V usage is TRBV29-1 and J usage is TRBJ1-5, with a tentative D call TRBD1 (6 bases). The V and J ends lost 6 bases and 0 bases respectively, with 12 bases between them. The V gene's germline CDR1 is SQVTM and CDR2 ANQGSEA. The CDR3 spans 14 residues.

The rearrangement uses TRBV2 and TRBJ2-5; D is possibly TRBD1 (7 bases). The germline V gene has CDR1 SNHLY and CDR2 FYNNEI. There are 14 residues in the CDR3. Trimming took off 4 bases at V and 5 bases at J, with 14 bases between the two ends. CDR3 sequence: CASSVQGGEETQYF. The CDR3 DNA sequence: TGTGCCAGCAGTGTTCAGGGGGGTGAGGAGACCCAGTACTTC.

The genes are TRBV9 and TRBJ2-3; TRBD2 matches at 9 bases. V gave up 3 bases and J gave up 3 bases; unmatched junction bases: 8. CDR1 SGDLS and CDR2 YYNGEE come from the germline V gene. This CDR3 has 16 amino acids. CDR3 protein: CASSGRSGGRTDTQYF. In DNA form, the CDR3 reads TGTGCCAGCAGCGGACGCAGCGGGGGGCGTACAGATACGCAGTATTTT.

This clone showed up just once. The rearrangement uses TRBV10-1 and TRBJ1-1, with no clear D. Germline CDR1 is WNHNN and CDR2 is SYGVQD (reference sequence). The CDR3 covers 16 residues. V shed 1 base and J shed 0 bases, with 12 bases lying between them. The CDR3: CASSEWRLKMNTEAFF. In DNA, the CDR3 is TGCGCCAGCAGTGAGTGGAGGTTAAAAATGAACACTGAAGCTTTCTTT.

Only one count was recorded for this clone. The CDR3 DNA follows: TGTGCCAGCAGCCCCCAACCTAGCTCCTACGAGCAGTACTTC. As protein: CASSPQPSSYEQYF. This chain uses TRBV7-3 with TRBJ2-7, with D uncertain. Germline values: CDR1 SGHTA, CDR2 FQGTGA. The CDR3 spans 14 residues. Deletions cut 5 bases from V and 0 bases from J, with 11 bases between.

This clone is a singleton in its sample. The chain is built from TRBV21-1 and TRBJ1-4; TRBD1 is taken as the D call from the table, unchecked against the DNA. TRBV21-1 is termed a pseudogene. The length of the CDR3 is 14 residues. CDR3 DNA: TGTGCCAGCAGCCGACGACAGGGTAATGAAAAACTGTTTTTT. Its protein is CASSRRQGNEKLFF.